These 24 T cell receptor beta chains originate from one sample sequenced in a study of cytomegalovirus exposure and HLA in healthy donors. The PCR made use of 60 Vbeta and 13 Jbeta primers. This table comes from immunoSEQ multiplex PCR, and its TCRdb copy is limited to in-frame clones, with some not included. The sample contains around 200,000 clones, approximately 86% of which appear only once. Sequencing used PBMCs. Receptor source: a woman aged 25 to 45 in good health and CMV-seronegative.

The V and J genes are TRBV28 and TRBJ1-5; D is unclear. The germline V and J ends were trimmed by 11 bases and 1 base, with 12 bases remaining between them. The CDR3 has 13 amino acids. Germline values: CDR1 MDHEN, CDR2 SYDVKM. The CDR3, as DNA: TGTGCCCACCGGGATAGGAGCAATCAGCCCCAGCATTTT. It is translated as CAHRDRSNQPQHF.

The genes are TRBV7-2 and TRBJ1-1, with unresolved D. V was shortened by 3 bases and J by 3 bases, with 11 bases between the two germline ends. The CDR3 has 14 residues. Germline V gene sequence: CDR1 SGHTA, CDR2 FQGNSA. CDR3 in amino acids: CASSFGDGYTEAFF. CDR3 nucleotide sequence: TGTGCCAGCAGCTTCGGCGACGGGTACACTGAAGCTTTCTTT.

The chain recombines TRBV7-9 with TRBJ1-5; D may be TRBD1 (6 bases). The germline V and J ends were trimmed by 6 bases and 1 base, with 13 bases remaining between them. CDR3 length: 15 amino acids. Germline V gives CDR1 SEHNR, CDR2 FQNEAQ (reference sequence). The CDR3: CASRQGEGSNQPQHF. The CDR3 DNA reads as TGTGCCAGCAGACAGGGAGAGGGGAGCAATCAGCCCCAGCATTTT.

This chain uses TRBV27 with TRBJ2-7; maybe TRBD1 (6 bases). In germline, CDR1 is MNHEY, CDR2 SMNVEV (reference sequence). The CDR3 contains 14 residues. V was shortened by 4 bases and J by 3 bases, with 13 bases between the two germline ends. Here the CDR3 DNA reads TGTGCCAGCAGTTCCTTAGGACAGAGCTACGAGCAGTACTTC. Amino acids: CASSSLGQSYEQYF.

J is TRBJ2-2 and V is TRBV25-1, with a possible D match to TRBD2 (5 bases). Between the trimmed V and J ends, which lost 6 bases and 6 bases, there was a span of 8 bases. In germline, CDR1 is MGHDK, CDR2 SYGVNS. This CDR3 region has 12 residues. CDR3 nucleotides: TGTGCCAGCAGCCTAGCTTCCGGGGAGCTGTTTTTT. This gives the protein CASSLASGELFF.

The V gene is TRBV10-2, the J gene TRBJ2-7; 8 positions match TRBD2. The CDR3 loop spans 14 amino acids. The V gene's germline CDR1 is WSHSY and CDR2 SAAADI. The trim removed 3 bases at V and 0 bases at J, leaving 1 base unmatched. The CDR3 is CASSELADSYEQYF. In DNA form, the CDR3 reads TGCGCCAGCAGTGAACTAGCGGACTCCTACGAGCAGTACTTC.

The chain carries TRBV2 and TRBJ2-4; unclear D gene. V lost 8 bases to trimming and J lost 0 bases, with 8 bases between them. CDR1 and CDR2 (germline): SNHLY, FYNNEI. The CDR3 has 13 amino acids. The CDR3 bases are TGTGCCAGCGGCGGTTCAGCCAAAAACATTCAGTACTTC. This gives the protein CASGGSAKNIQYF.

The V call is TRBV29-1, the J call TRBJ2-7; perhaps TRBD1 as D (5 bases). Trimming took 4 bases from V and 4 from J, leaving 11 bases between them. The germline CDR1 and CDR2 sequences are SQVTM and ANQGSEA. This CDR3 has 12 amino acids. CDR3 nucleotide sequence: TGCAGCGTTGCAGGGTCCGGATACGAGCAGTACTTC. It codes for CSVAGSGYEQYF.

This chain uses TRBV15 with TRBJ2-7; 8 bases align to TRBD2. J lost 2 bases, V lost 5 bases, and 5 bases had no gene match. Germline V gene lookup returns CDR1 LNHNV and CDR2 YYDKDF (reference sequence). The CDR3 spans 14 residues. In nucleotides, the CDR3 is TGTGCCACCAGCCGCCGGGAGGGGACCTACGAGCAGTACTTC. Translating it yields CATSRREGTYEQYF.

The chain links TRBV4-2 to TRBJ2-7; maybe TRBD1 (5 bases). The CDR3 runs 13 residues. The V gene lost 0 bases and the J gene lost 10 bases, with 13 bases spanning the gap. Per the germline V gene, CDR1 is LGHNA and CDR2 is YNFKEQ. CDR3 loop: CASSQDEETDQYF. The CDR3 coding sequence is TGTGCCAGCAGCCAAGATGAAGAGACAGATCAGTACTTC.

The chain has TRBV4-2 and TRBJ2-2; 13 bases map to TRBD2. The trim removed 1 base at V and 4 bases at J, leaving 3 bases unmatched. Per germline, CDR1 LGHNA and CDR2 YNFKEQ. The CDR3 spans 17 residues. The DNA of the CDR3 is TGTGCCAGCAGCCAAGCACTAGCGGGGGGGGTCACCGGGGAGCTGTTTTTT. It specifies CASSQALAGGVTGELFF.

The V gene is TRBV27, the J gene TRBJ2-7, with TRBD2 identical over 10 bases. Germline V gene lookup returns CDR1 MNHEY and CDR2 SMNVEV (reference sequence). The CDR3 runs to 16 residues. J was trimmed by 4 bases and V by 6 bases; bases with no gene match: 12. The CDR3 loop reads CASRPYPRLAGYEQYF. The CDR3 nucleotides read TGTGCCAGCAGACCCTACCCCCGACTAGCGGGTTACGAGCAGTACTTC.

The rearrangement links TRBV4-1 to TRBJ1-5; D might be TRBD1 (5 bases). Germline CDR1 reads MGHRA; CDR2 reads YSYEKL. This CDR3 region has 15 residues. Trimming pared 1 base from V and 3 bases from J, leaving 10 bases between. CDR3 region: CASSQAPRDNQPQHF. DNA for the CDR3: TGCGCCAGCAGCCAAGCCCCCAGGGACAATCAGCCCCAGCATTTT.

The CDR3 bases are TGTGCCAGCTCACGTGAGGGAGGGAGTCAGCCCCAGCATTTT. It specifies CASSREGGSQPQHF. The chain combines TRBV18 with TRBJ1-5; D remains ambiguous. The CDR3 has 14 residues. Germline V gene data show CDR1 as KGHSH and CDR2 as LQKENI. The V and J ends lost 4 bases and 6 bases respectively, with 13 bases between them.

The rearrangement links TRBV10-3 to TRBJ1-2; D is possibly TRBD1 (5 bases). CDR1 is ENHRY and CDR2 is SYGVKD in the germline V gene. V was clipped by 6 bases and J by 8 bases, with 16 bases between them. This CDR3 is 13 amino acids long. The CDR3 reads CAIRGLQERGYTF. The CDR3 region has the DNA TGTGCCATCAGGGGACTCCAAGAACGGGGCTACACCTTC.

In this sample, this clone turned up once. The CDR3 protein is CASSASSGGELFF. The CDR3 DNA follows: TGTGCCAGCAGCGCCTCCTCAGGGGGGGAGCTGTTTTTT. The chain combines TRBV7-8 with TRBJ2-2, with TRBD1 as a possible D gene (5 bases). Germline loops: CDR1 SGHVS, CDR2 FQNEAQ. The CDR3 has 13 amino acids. Trimming removed 5 bases at V and 8 bases at J, with 12 bases between.

V gene TRBV6-4 combines with J gene TRBJ2-5; 8 bases match TRBD2. From germline, CDR1 is MRHNA and CDR2 SNTAGT. The CDR3 loop spans 17 amino acids. V shed 5 bases and J 2 bases; nucleotides not matched to a gene: 13. CDR3 loop: CASSWGGRGAEQETQYF. DNA for the CDR3: TGTGCCAGCAGTTGGGGGGGGCGGGGGGCCGAACAAGAGACCCAGTACTTC.

This chain joins TRBV5-4 and TRBJ2-2, with 7 bases fitting TRBD2. V shed 5 bases and J 5 bases; nucleotides not matched to a gene: 9. CDR1 is SGHNT, CDR2 YYREEE, per germline (reference sequence). The CDR3 runs to 15 residues. For the CDR3, the DNA is TGTGCCAGCAGTTTTAATCAGGGAGGGACCGGGGAGCTGTTTTTT. Amino acids: CASSFNQGGTGELFF.

The rearrangement joins TRBV5-1 to TRBJ2-7; a possible D gene is TRBD2 (5 bases). Germline loops: CDR1 SGHRS, CDR2 YFSETQ. The CDR3 has 14 residues. V gave up 0 bases and J gave up 3 bases, with 10 bases separating them. In DNA, the CDR3 is TGCGCCAGCAGCTTGGCCGTCGGGGACTACGAGCAGTACTTC. Amino acids: CASSLAVGDYEQYF.

The chain is built from TRBV4-2 and TRBJ2-2, with D hard to call. V was pared by 0 bases and J by 7 bases, with 15 bases between. Germline loops: CDR1 LGHNA, CDR2 YNFKEQ. The CDR3 totals 16 residues. In nucleotides, the CDR3 is TGTGCCAGCAGCCAAGATCAAGTCGGGTTGGGCGGGGAGCTGTTTTTT. Protein: CASSQDQVGLGGELFF.

The rearrangement joins TRBV4-1 to TRBJ1-5; D unclear. Germline values: CDR1 MGHRA, CDR2 YSYEKL. V was cut by 1 base and J by 0 bases, with 7 bases left in between. The CDR3 length is 15 residues. This chain's CDR3 is CASSQVPHSNQPQHF. CDR3 nucleotide sequence: TGCGCCAGCAGCCAAGTGCCACATAGCAATCAGCCCCAGCATTTT.

The chain has TRBV6-5 and TRBJ1-2; 7 bases are shared with TRBD1. Trimming at V came to 6 bases and at J to 5 bases, leaving 3 bases not matched to a gene. Germline V CDR1 and CDR2: MNHEY, SVGAGI. The CDR3 totals 12 residues. This CDR3 is CASRPTGYGYTF. CDR3 bases: TGTGCCAGCAGGCCGACAGGGTATGGCTACACCTTC.

This clone was recorded only once. The chain links TRBV11-2 to TRBJ2-7; 7 bases fit TRBD2. Germline V lookup: CDR1 SGHAT, CDR2 FQNNGV. This CDR3 comprises 15 residues. Trimming at V came to 1 base and at J to 0 bases, leaving 3 bases not matched to a gene. Written as DNA, the CDR3 is TGTGCCAGCAGCTTAGTGGGGGGGAGCTCCTACGAGCAGTACTTC. Translation: CASSLVGGSSYEQYF.

The V gene is TRBV7-9, the J gene TRBJ1-2; D is possibly TRBD1 (6 bases). The CDR3 is 14 residues long. Looked up from germline, CDR1 is SEHNR and CDR2 is FQNEAQ (reference sequence). V lost 4 bases and J 8 bases, leaving 17 bases between the germline ends. In nucleotides, the CDR3 is TGTGCCAGCAGCTCGGACAGTCGACTGGGGGGCTACACCTTC. This translates into CASSSDSRLGGYTF. Supplemented by reference TRBV7-9 and TRBJ1-2, the full variable domain reads DTGVSQNPRHKITKRGQNVTFRCDPISEHNRLYWYRQTLGQGPEFLTYFQNEAQLEKSRLLSDRFSAERPKGSFSTLEIQRTEQGDSAMYLCASSSDSRLGGYTFGSGTRLTVV.